The 18 T cell receptor beta chains below were found in one sample sequenced in a study of identical twins. TCRdb ran MiXCR on the 5' RACE reads and lists one entry per CDR3 protein. The repertoire includes fewer than 650,000 distinct CDR3 sequences, less than 9% of them detected once, and around 1.6% sits in the top ten. The sample also formed part of further work on yellow fever vaccine responses in identical twins.

Sample: PBMCs. These receptors all stem from a woman aged 18-29 years in good health.

This clonotype was detected ten times or more. One end of the junction fails to match germline, which may point to a read error. The chain is built from TRBV12-3 or TRBV12-4 and TRBJ2-7, with 11 positions matching TRBD2. The CDR3 covers 14 residues. CDR3 in amino acids: CASSLAGGSSEQYF. The CDR3 nucleotides are TGTGCCAGCAGCTTAGCGGGGGGGAGTTCCGAGCAGTACTTC.

The chain couples TRBV4-2 to TRBJ1-1; weak D call: TRBD1 (6 bases). V lost 4 bases to trimming and J lost 3 bases, with 15 bases between them. There are 15 residues in the CDR3. Germline-derived CDR1 and CDR2 are LGHNA and YNFKEQ. The CDR3 here is CASSRRGGLDTEAFF. For the CDR3, the DNA is TGTGCCAGCAGCCGCAGAGGGGGGCTGGACACTGAAGCTTTCTTT.

V usage is TRBV2 and J usage is TRBJ1-5, with 8 nucleotides matching TRBD1. This CDR3 is 16 amino acids long. V lost 4 bases and J lost 2; bases outside the gene matches: 7. Germline assignment: CDR1 SNHLY and CDR2 FYNNEI. The CDR3 loop is CASSAPDRAGNQPQHF. CDR3 DNA: TGTGCCAGCAGTGCTCCGGACAGGGCTGGCAATCAGCCCCAGCATTTT.

The sample holds many counts of this clonotype. The CDR3 loop reads CASSSTFGGDEKLFF. The CDR3 coding sequence is TGTGCCAGCAGCTCCACCTTCGGGGGAGACGAAAAACTGTTTTTT. The V call is TRBV5-6, the J call TRBJ1-4; D might be TRBD1 (5 bases). Germline CDR1 reads SGHDT; CDR2 reads YYEEEE. Between the trimmed V and J ends, which lost 3 bases and 8 bases, there was a span of 17 bases. This CDR3 is 15 amino acids long.

This clonotype was seen repeatedly, ten times or more. This chain uses TRBV12-3 or TRBV12-4 with TRBJ2-7; tentatively, D is TRBD1 or TRBD2 (5 bases each). V lost 5 bases and J 10 bases, leaving 15 bases between the germline ends. This CDR3 contains 12 residues. CDR3: CASSDGTLPQYF. CDR3 bases: TGTGCCAGCAGTGACGGGACGCTCCCTCAGTACTTC.

This clonotype was counted only a few times. The chain carries TRBV5-1 and TRBJ1-2; the D gene is possibly TRBD1 (5 bases). V lost 4 bases and J 8 bases, leaving 12 bases between the germline ends. The CDR3 length is 12 residues. Germline V gene data show CDR1 as SGHRS and CDR2 as YFSETQ. The CDR3 sequence: CASSPGDGGYTF. The CDR3 DNA follows: TGCGCCAGCAGCCCCGGGGACGGCGGCTACACCTTC.

This clonotype turned up a few times. The chain recombines TRBV6-2 or TRBV6-3 with TRBJ1-1; maybe TRBD1 (6 bases). Trimming removed 0 bases from V and 1 base from J, with 9 bases in between. The CDR3 covers 15 residues. Germline V gene lookup returns CDR1 MNHEY and CDR2 SVGEGT. CDR3 protein: CASSYSGHPNTEAFF. CDR3 coding DNA: TGTGCCAGCAGTTACTCGGGACACCCGAACACTGAAGCTTTCTTT.

The CDR3 coding sequence is TGTGCCAGCAGTGGACTAGTAGGGAACGCAGATACGCAGTATTTT. Translating it yields CASSGLVGNADTQYF. The gene calls are TRBV12-3 or TRBV12-4 and TRBJ2-3; 7 positions agree with TRBD2. V dropped 5 bases and J dropped 4; count of bases not matched to a gene: 9. The CDR3 is made up of 15 amino acids.

This clonotype has a handful of counts. The rearrangement links TRBV20-1 to TRBJ2-2, with D perhaps matching TRBD1 (7 bases). V was pared by 6 bases and J by 8 bases, with 16 bases between. The CDR3 has 13 residues. Germline V gene data show CDR1 as DFQATT and CDR2 as SNEGSKA (reference sequence). CDR3 in amino acids: CSARDRPPGELFF. The CDR3 DNA follows: TGCAGTGCGCGGGACAGACCCCCTGGGGAGCTGTTTTTT.

There are many counts of this clonotype. V usage is TRBV5-1 and J usage is TRBJ2-1; 11 nucleotides match TRBD2. The CDR3 is 15 residues long. After removal of 4 bases from V and 9 bases from J, the junction contained 9 bases not matched to a gene. Germline loops: CDR1 SGHRS, CDR2 YFSETQ. In DNA form, the CDR3 reads TGCGCCAGCAGCCTGCTAGCGGGAGGATCCGGTGAGCAGTTCTTC. The encoded protein is CASSLLAGGSGEQFF.

This clonotype was observed at least ten times. The chain links TRBV4-2 to TRBJ2-2, with 8 nucleotides matching TRBD1. This CDR3 is built from 14 residues. Trimming took 3 bases from V and 6 from J; bases not matched to a gene: 3. Germline V gene data show CDR1 as LGHNA and CDR2 as YNFKEQ. The CDR3 nucleotides read TGTGCCAGCAGCCACAGGGGGCCCCCCGGGGAGCTGTTTTTT. Translating gives CASSHRGPPGELFF.

This sequence joins TRBV7-9 and TRBJ2-7; D possibly uses TRBD1 or TRBD2 (6 bases each). The CDR3 runs 14 residues. Trimming left V 8 bases short and J 1 base short, with 15 bases between. Germline-derived CDR1 and CDR2 are SEHNR and FQNEAQ (reference sequence). This CDR3 is CASGGAGVSYEQYF. The CDR3 DNA follows: TGTGCCAGCGGAGGGGCAGGGGTTTCCTACGAGCAGTACTTC.

This clonotype was observed at least ten times. V gene TRBV12-3 or TRBV12-4 combines with J gene TRBJ2-1; D may be TRBD1 or TRBD2 (5 bases each). Trimming removed 3 bases at V and 13 bases at J, with 10 bases between. The CDR3 extends over 11 amino acids. This chain's CDR3 is CASSFWGYQFF. DNA for the CDR3: TGTGCCAGCAGTTTTTGGGGGTATCAGTTCTTC.

This clonotype was recorded at least ten times. The chain combines TRBV3-1 with TRBJ2-2, with 10 bases matching TRBD1. Germline V gives CDR1 LGHDT, CDR2 YNNKEL (reference sequence). CDR3 size: 15 residues. Trimming at V came to 4 bases and at J to 5 bases, leaving 4 bases not matched to a gene. CDR3 sequence reads: CASSLRDRGTGELFF. The CDR3 nucleotides read TGTGCCAGCAGCCTCCGGGACAGGGGTACCGGGGAGCTGTTTTTT.

This clonotype came up a few times. The J gene is TRBJ2-7, the V gene TRBV20-1; D call uncertain. CDR1 is DFQATT, CDR2 SNEGSKA, per germline (reference sequence). Trimming took 0 bases from V and 1 from J, leaving 10 bases between them. This CDR3 is built from 14 residues. DNA of the CDR3: TGCAGTGCTAGAGATCCAGCTCAATCCTACGAGCAGTACTTC. Its translation: CSARDPAQSYEQYF.

J is TRBJ1-1 and V is TRBV10-3, with 8 positions matching TRBD1. With V trimmed by 11 bases and J by 0 bases, 8 bases remained unmatched. The V gene's germline CDR1 is ENHRY and CDR2 SYGVKD. This CDR3 contains 14 residues. CDR3 DNA: TGTGCCGCGTCAGGGGGCGCTTTGAACACTGAAGCTTTCTTT. It encodes CAASGGALNTEAFF.

This clonotype was seen more than once but under ten times. This chain joins TRBV20-1 and TRBJ1-1; D unclear. The V gene's germline CDR1 is DFQATT and CDR2 SNEGSKA (reference sequence). The CDR3 loop spans 14 amino acids. The V end was cut by 3 bases, the J end by 4 bases, with 15 bases between. Here the CDR3 DNA reads TGCAGTGCTAGGTGGGGAGAAATACGCACTGAAGCTTTCTTT. This codes for CSARWGEIRTEAFF.

This clonotype was detected ten times or more. This sequence joins TRBV5-1 and TRBJ2-1, with no clear D. Germline CDR1 is SGHRS and CDR2 is YFSETQ. The V gene lost 3 bases and the J gene lost 2 bases, with 12 bases spanning the gap. The CDR3 runs to 15 residues. This CDR3 reads CASSWTVTTYNEQFF. The CDR3 DNA reads TGCGCCAGCAGCTGGACGGTAACTACCTACAATGAGCAGTTCTTC.